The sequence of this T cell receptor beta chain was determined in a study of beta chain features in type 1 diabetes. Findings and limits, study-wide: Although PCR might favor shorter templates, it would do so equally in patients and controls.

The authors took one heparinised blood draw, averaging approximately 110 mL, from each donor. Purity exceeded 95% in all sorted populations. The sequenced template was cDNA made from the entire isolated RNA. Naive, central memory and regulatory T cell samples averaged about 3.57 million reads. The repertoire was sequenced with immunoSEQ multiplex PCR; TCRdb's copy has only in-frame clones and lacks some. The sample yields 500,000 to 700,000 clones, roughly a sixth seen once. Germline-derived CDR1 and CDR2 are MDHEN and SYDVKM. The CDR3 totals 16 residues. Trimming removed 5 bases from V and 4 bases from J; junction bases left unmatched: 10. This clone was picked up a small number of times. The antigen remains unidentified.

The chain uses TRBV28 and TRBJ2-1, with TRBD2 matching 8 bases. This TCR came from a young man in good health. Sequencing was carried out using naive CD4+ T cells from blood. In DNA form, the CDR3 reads TGTGCCAGCAGTACCCTCAGCGGGGGATCATACAATGAGCAGTTCTTC. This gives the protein CASSTLSGGSYNEQFF.